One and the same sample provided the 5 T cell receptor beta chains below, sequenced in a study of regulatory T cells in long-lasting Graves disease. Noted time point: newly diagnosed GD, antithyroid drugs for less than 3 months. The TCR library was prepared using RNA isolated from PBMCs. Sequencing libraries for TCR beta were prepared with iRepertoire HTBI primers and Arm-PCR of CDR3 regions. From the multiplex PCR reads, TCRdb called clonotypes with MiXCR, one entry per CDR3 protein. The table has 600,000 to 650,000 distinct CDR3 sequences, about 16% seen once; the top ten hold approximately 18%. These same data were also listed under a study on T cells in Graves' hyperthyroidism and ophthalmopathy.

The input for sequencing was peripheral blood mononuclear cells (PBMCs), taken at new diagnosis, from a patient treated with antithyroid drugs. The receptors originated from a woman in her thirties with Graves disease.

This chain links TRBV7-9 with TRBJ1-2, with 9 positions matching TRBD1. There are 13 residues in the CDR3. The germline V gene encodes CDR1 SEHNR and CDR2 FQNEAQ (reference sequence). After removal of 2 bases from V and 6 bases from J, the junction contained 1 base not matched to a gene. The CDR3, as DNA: TGTGCCAGCAGCTTAAGGGACAGGGATGGCTACACCTTC. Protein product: CASSLRDRDGYTF. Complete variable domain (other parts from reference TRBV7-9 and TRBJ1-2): DTGVSQNPRHKITKRGQNVTFRCDPISEHNRLYWYRQTLGQGPEFLTYFQNEAQLEKSRLLSDRFSAERPKGSFSTLEIQRTEQGDSAMYLCASSLRDRDGYTFGSGTRLTVV.

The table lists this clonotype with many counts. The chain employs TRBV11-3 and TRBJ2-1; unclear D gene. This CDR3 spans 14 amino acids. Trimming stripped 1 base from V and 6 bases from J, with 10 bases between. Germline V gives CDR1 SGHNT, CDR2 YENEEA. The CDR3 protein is CASSLGIARNEQFF. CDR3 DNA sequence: TGTGCCAGCAGCTTAGGGATCGCCCGCAATGAGCAGTTCTTC. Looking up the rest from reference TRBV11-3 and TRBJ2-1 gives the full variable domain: EAGVVQSPRYKIIEKKQPVAFWCNPISGHNTLYWYLQNLGQGPELLIRYENEEAVDDSQLPKDRFSAERLKGVDSTLKIQPAELGDSAVYLCASSLGIARNEQFFGPGTRLTVL.

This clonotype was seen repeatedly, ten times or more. The CDR3, as DNA: TGTGCCAGCAGCTATGGGCAGGGTGGTGGGCAGAGGGACACTGAAGCTTTCTTT. The encoded protein is CASSYGQGGGQRDTEAFF. This chain uses TRBV7-9 with TRBJ1-1, with D possibly matching TRBD1 (5 bases). Trimming cost V 4 bases and J 3 bases, with 24 bases left between them. The CDR3 loop spans 18 amino acids. Germline CDR1 SEHNR, CDR2 FQNEAQ (reference sequence).

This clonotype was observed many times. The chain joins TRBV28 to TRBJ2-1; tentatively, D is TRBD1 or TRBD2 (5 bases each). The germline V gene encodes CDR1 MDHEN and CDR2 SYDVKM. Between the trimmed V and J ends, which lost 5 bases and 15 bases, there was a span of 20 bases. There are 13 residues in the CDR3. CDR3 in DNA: TGTGCCAGCAGTAACCGGGACCTTCCTAGAATGTTCTTC. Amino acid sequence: CASSNRDLPRMFF. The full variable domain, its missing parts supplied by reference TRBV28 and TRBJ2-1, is DVKVTQSSRYLVKRTGEKVFLECVQDMDHENMFWYRQDPGLGLRLIYFSYDVKMKEKGDIPEGYSVSREKKERFSLILESASTNQTSMYLCASSNRDLPRMFFGPGTRLTVL.

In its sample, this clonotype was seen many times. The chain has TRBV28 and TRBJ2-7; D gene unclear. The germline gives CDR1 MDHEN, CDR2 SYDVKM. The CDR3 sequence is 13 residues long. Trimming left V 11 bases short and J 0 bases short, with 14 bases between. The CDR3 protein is CAVMTFSSYEQYF. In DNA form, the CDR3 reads TGTGCCGTGATGACGTTTAGCTCCTACGAGCAGTACTTC.